The source of this TCR beta chain is a study of blood T cells in healthy people across ages. In its sample, this clonotype was seen a few times. Antigen: not known. Study-level results: Aged donors had fewer naive CD4+ cells and lower diversity than long-lived donors.

CDR3 length equals 15 residues. Trimming took 1 base from V and 3 from J; bases not matched to a gene: 2. Germline CDR1 is MNHNS and CDR2 is SASEGT. A sample-barcoded 5' primer and a J-beta primer mix were used in a second PCR of roughly 7 to 12 cycles. TCRdb re-derived calls from the 5' RACE reads in MiXCR, one entry per CDR3 protein. The data contain roughly 500,000 distinct CDR3 sequences, under 30% of them singletons. These data are also associated with another study on T cells of mothers and their children.

The receptor's source is a boy younger than 18 in good health. The chain combines TRBV6-1 with TRBJ2-7; 11 bases agree with TRBD2. Sequenced input: blood. This CDR3 reads CASSEEGTSGYEQYF. The CDR3, as DNA: TGTGCCAGCAGTGAAGAGGGGACTAGCGGCTACGAGCAGTACTTC.